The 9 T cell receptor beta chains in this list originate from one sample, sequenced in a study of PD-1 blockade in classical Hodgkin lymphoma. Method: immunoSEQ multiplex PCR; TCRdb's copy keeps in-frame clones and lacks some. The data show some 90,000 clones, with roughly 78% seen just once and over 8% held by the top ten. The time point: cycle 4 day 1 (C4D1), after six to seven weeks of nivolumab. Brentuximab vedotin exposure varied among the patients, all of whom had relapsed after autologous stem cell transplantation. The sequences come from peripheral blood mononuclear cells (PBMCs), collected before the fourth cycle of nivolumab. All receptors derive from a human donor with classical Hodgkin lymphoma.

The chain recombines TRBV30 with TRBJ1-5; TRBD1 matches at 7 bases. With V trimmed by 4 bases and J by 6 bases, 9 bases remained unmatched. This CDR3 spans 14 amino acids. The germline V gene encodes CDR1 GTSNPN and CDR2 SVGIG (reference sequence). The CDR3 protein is CAWNSGGRIQPQHF. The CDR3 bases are TGTGCCTGGAATTCAGGGGGACGGATTCAGCCCCAGCATTTT.

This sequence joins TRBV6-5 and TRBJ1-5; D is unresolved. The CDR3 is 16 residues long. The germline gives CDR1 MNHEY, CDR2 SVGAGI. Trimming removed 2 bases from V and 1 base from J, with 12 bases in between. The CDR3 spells CASSYHPPRSNQPQHF. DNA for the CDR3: TGTGCCAGCAGTTACCACCCCCCCCGCAGCAATCAGCCCCAGCATTTT.

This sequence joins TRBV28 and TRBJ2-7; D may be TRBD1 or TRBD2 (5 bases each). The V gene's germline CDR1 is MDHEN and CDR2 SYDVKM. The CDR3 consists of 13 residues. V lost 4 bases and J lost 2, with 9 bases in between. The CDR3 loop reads CASSSGTTYEQYF. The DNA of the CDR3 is TGTGCCAGCAGTTCAGGGACCACCTACGAGCAGTACTTC.

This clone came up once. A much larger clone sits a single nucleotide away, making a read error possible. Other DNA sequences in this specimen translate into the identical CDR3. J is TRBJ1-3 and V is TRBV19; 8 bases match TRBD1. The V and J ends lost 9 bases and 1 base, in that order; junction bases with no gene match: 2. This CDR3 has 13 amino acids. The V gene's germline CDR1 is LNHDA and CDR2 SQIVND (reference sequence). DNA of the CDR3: TGTGCCAGCCGGACAGGGTCTGGAAACACCATATATTTT. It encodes CASRTGSGNTIYF.

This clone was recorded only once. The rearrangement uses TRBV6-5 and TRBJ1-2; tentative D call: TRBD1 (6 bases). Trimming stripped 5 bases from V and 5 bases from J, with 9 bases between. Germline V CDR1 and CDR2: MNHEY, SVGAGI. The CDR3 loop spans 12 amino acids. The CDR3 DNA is TGTGCCAGCAGTGAAACAGGGTATGGCTACACCTTC. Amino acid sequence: CASSETGYGYTF.

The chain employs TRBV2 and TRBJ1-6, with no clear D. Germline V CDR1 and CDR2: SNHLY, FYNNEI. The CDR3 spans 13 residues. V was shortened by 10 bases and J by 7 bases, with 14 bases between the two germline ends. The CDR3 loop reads CATLRGRNSPLHF. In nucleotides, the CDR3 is TGTGCCACCCTCCGCGGACGGAATTCACCCCTCCACTTT.

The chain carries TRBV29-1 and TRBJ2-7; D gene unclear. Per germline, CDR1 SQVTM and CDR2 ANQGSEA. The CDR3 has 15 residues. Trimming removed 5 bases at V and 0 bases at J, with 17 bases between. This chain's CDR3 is CSVSFRTFYSYEQYF. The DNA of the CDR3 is TGCAGCGTTTCATTTAGGACCTTCTACTCCTACGAGCAGTACTTC.

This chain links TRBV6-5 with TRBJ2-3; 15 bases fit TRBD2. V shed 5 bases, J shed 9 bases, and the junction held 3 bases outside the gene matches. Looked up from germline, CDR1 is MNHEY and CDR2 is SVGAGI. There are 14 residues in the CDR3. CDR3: CASSAGLAGGTQYF. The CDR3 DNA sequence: TGTGCCAGCAGTGCGGGACTAGCGGGAGGCACGCAGTATTTT.

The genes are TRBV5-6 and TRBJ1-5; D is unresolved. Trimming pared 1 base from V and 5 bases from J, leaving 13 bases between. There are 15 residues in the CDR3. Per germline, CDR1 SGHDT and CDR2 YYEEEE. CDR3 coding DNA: TGTGCCAGCAGCTTGTTTCGGGAGTTTTATCAGCCCCAGCATTTT. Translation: CASSLFREFYQPQHF.